The 20 T cell receptor beta chains listed next were all sequenced from one sample in a study of cytomegalovirus exposure and HLA in healthy donors. The PCR employed 60 Vbeta primers together with 13 Jbeta primers. Data came from immunoSEQ multiplex PCR; TCRdb stores just in-frame clones and leaves some out. The table has 200,000 or so clones, 82% seen once. The sample comprised PBMCs. These receptors came from a woman between 35 and 50 years old in good health and CMV-seronegative.

This clone was observed a handful of times. The rearrangement links TRBV2 to TRBJ1-1; 7 bases map to TRBD1. The CDR3 is 15 residues long. The ends lost 4 bases at V and 4 bases at J; junction bases unmatched: 9. Germline V gene sequence: CDR1 SNHLY, CDR2 FYNNEI. For the CDR3, the DNA is TGTGCCAGCAGTGCGACAGGGCGAGGAGGCACTGAAGCTTTCTTT. Encoded protein: CASSATGRGGTEAFF.

The chain employs TRBV5-1 and TRBJ2-1; 10 positions agree with TRBD2. CDR1 and CDR2 from the germline V gene are SGHRS and YFSETQ. Trimming cost V 2 bases and J 0 bases; bases outside gene matches: 2. CDR3 length: 16 residues. CDR3 sequence reads: CASSFGLAVSYNEQFF. In DNA form, the CDR3 reads TGCGCCAGCAGCTTCGGACTAGCGGTCTCCTACAATGAGCAGTTCTTC.

The chain combines TRBV10-2 with TRBJ2-7, with TRBD2 as a possible D gene (6 bases). CDR3 length equals 14 residues. Trimming shortened V by 6 bases and J by 4 bases, and 16 bases separated the two germline ends. Germline V CDR1 and CDR2: WSHSY, SAAADI. The CDR3 region has the DNA TGCGCCAGCAGCGGACTCCGGGGAGGATACGAGCAGTACTTC. This gives the protein CASSGLRGGYEQYF.

This rearrangement joins TRBV2 to TRBJ2-5; 9 bases line up with TRBD1. The J call is doubtful: the DNA matches TRBJ2-7 better. CDR1 and CDR2 (germline): SNHLY, FYNNEI. The CDR3 length is 12 residues. CDR3 residues: CASSWDRDEQYF. DNA for the CDR3: TGTGCCAGCAGTTGGGACAGGGACGAGCAGTACTTC.

In its sample, this clone was seen a few times. The J gene is TRBJ1-3, the V gene TRBV11-2; 8 positions match TRBD1. The CDR3 loop spans 13 amino acids. The ends lost 5 bases at V and 7 bases at J; junction bases unmatched: 4. Germline CDR1 and CDR2: SGHAT and FQNNGV. CDR3 region: CASSTNRGNTIYF. In DNA form, the CDR3 reads TGTGCCAGCAGCACAAACAGGGGGAACACCATATATTTT.

The chain couples TRBV28 to TRBJ2-4; TRBD1 might be the D (6 bases). V lost 8 bases, J lost 8 bases, and 13 bases lay in between. Germline V gene lookup returns CDR1 MDHEN and CDR2 SYDVKM. The CDR3 sequence is 12 residues long. For the CDR3, the DNA is TGTGCCAGCCGCCAGGGGTTCGACATTCAGTACTTC. It yields the protein CASRQGFDIQYF.

V gene TRBV6-5 combines with J gene TRBJ1-1, with 8 bases matching TRBD1. Germline CDR1 reads MNHEY; CDR2 reads SVGAGI. The V gene end was trimmed by 6 bases and the J gene end by 1 base; junction bases not matched to a gene: 7. The CDR3 is made up of 15 amino acids. The DNA for the CDR3 is TGTGCCAGCAGAATTTCCGGGACAGGGAACACTGAAGCTTTCTTT. Encoded protein: CASRISGTGNTEAFF.

This sequence joins TRBV7-2 and TRBJ1-2; no clear D gene. CDR3 length: 12 residues. Germline CDR1 reads SGHTA; CDR2 reads FQGNSA. The V end lost 8 bases, the J end lost 2 bases, and 9 bases lay between the germline ends. The DNA of the CDR3 is TGTGCCAGCGCAGGTGAGAACTATGGCTACACCTTC. Its protein product is CASAGENYGYTF. Drawing the rest from reference TRBV7-2 and TRBJ1-2, the complete variable domain is GAGVSQSPSNKVTEKGKDVELRCDPISGHTALYWYRQSLGQGLEFLIYFQGNSAPDKSGLPSDRFSAERTGGSVSTLTIQRTQQEDSAVYLCASAGENYGYTFGSGTRLTVV.

The V call is TRBV14, the J call TRBJ2-7; D perhaps matches TRBD2 (5 bases). The germline CDR1 and CDR2 sequences are SGHDN and FVKESK. The ends were cut back, 4 bases at V and 4 bases at J, with 14 bases in the middle. The CDR3 sequence is 14 residues long. The CDR3 region is CASSRVASRYEQYF. DNA of the CDR3: TGTGCCAGCAGCCGAGTGGCTAGCAGATACGAGCAGTACTTC.

J is TRBJ2-1 and V is TRBV9, with TRBD1 matching 7 bases. Trimming removed 4 bases from V and 9 bases from J; junction bases left unmatched: 10. Germline V lookup: CDR1 SGDLS, CDR2 YYNGEE. The CDR3 contains 14 residues. The DNA of the CDR3 is TGTGCCAGCAGCCCATACAGGGGTTGGGGTGAGCAGTTCTTC. This encodes CASSPYRGWGEQFF.

The chain combines TRBV2 with TRBJ2-2; TRBD1 aligns across 9 bases. The CDR3 length is 14 residues. Losses at the gene ends were 10 bases for V and 4 bases for J; bases not matched to a gene: 7. The V gene's germline CDR1 is SNHLY and CDR2 FYNNEI. The CDR3 is CATQGTGRTGELFF. CDR3 bases: TGTGCCACCCAGGGGACAGGGCGCACCGGGGAGCTGTTTTTT.

The chain links TRBV5-4 to TRBJ2-1; maybe TRBD2 (5 bases). Looked up from germline, CDR1 is SGHNT and CDR2 is YYREEE (reference sequence). V dropped 5 bases and J dropped 8 bases, with 14 bases sitting between them. There are 13 residues in the CDR3. Here the CDR3 DNA reads TGTGCCAGCAGACCTACTACCGGGGATGAGCAGTTCTTC. Protein: CASRPTTGDEQFF.

The J gene is TRBJ2-3, the V gene TRBV5-1, with TRBD1 matching over 8 bases. Trimming took 2 bases from V and 4 from J; bases not matched to a gene: 9. The CDR3 is made up of 16 amino acids. The V gene's germline CDR1 is SGHRS and CDR2 YFSETQ. CDR3 amino acids: CASSFGQGIRADTQYF. DNA for the CDR3: TGCGCCAGCAGCTTCGGACAGGGTATAAGGGCAGATACGCAGTATTTT.

V is TRBV9 and J is TRBJ1-4; 8 bases are a match to TRBD1. Losses at the gene ends were 4 bases for V and 5 bases for J; bases not matched to a gene: 13. CDR3 length equals 17 residues. Germline assignment: CDR1 SGDLS and CDR2 YYNGEE. In DNA form, the CDR3 reads TGTGCCAGCAGCTCAGACAGGGGATTTCTTGCGAATGAAAAACTGTTTTTT. Protein: CASSSDRGFLANEKLFF.

J is TRBJ2-2 and V is TRBV18, with TRBD2 matching 11 bases. V lost 3 bases and J lost 6; bases outside the gene matches: 15. CDR1 is KGHSH, CDR2 LQKENI, per germline. CDR3 length: 19 residues. The chain's CDR3 is CASSPFVLTSGIPPGELFF. CDR3 nucleotides: TGTGCCAGCTCACCCTTTGTGCTGACTAGCGGGATTCCTCCCGGGGAGCTGTTTTTT.

This chain uses TRBV5-1 with TRBJ2-7; D may be TRBD1 (6 bases). The germline V gene encodes CDR1 SGHRS and CDR2 YFSETQ. Between the trimmed V and J ends, which lost 7 bases and 0 bases, there was a span of 14 bases. The CDR3 covers 14 residues. The CDR3 DNA reads TGCGCCAGCCGCGGACAGTCCTTCTCCTACGAGCAGTACTTC. As protein: CASRGQSFSYEQYF.

The V call is TRBV7-3, the J call TRBJ2-7; possible D gene TRBD2, 5 bases. CDR3 size: 18 residues. Deletions cut 5 bases from V and 0 bases from J, with 23 bases between. Germline CDR1 is SGHTA and CDR2 is FQGTGA. The CDR3 bases are TGTGCCAGCAGCCTTAATGGACCCGGGGATTTAAGCTCCTACGAGCAGTACTTC. Encoded protein: CASSLNGPGDLSSYEQYF.

This chain joins TRBV27 and TRBJ2-7, with TRBD1 matching over 8 bases. This CDR3 contains 15 residues. After removal of 6 bases from V and 0 bases from J, the junction contained 7 bases not matched to a gene. In germline, CDR1 is MNHEY, CDR2 SMNVEV (reference sequence). CDR3 bases: TGTGCCAGCAGCCCCTGGGACAGGAGCTCCTACGAGCAGTACTTC. It translates to CASSPWDRSSYEQYF.

V usage is TRBV7-2 and J usage is TRBJ2-7, with no clear D. CDR3 length: 12 amino acids. Per the germline V gene, CDR1 is SGHTA and CDR2 is FQGNSA. Trimming cost V 1 base and J 6 bases, with 7 bases left between them. For the CDR3, the DNA is TGTGCCAGCAGCTTAGAAGCCGGCGAGCAGTACTTC. Translating it yields CASSLEAGEQYF.

This CDR3 is CASSFITGTGGYGYTF. CDR3 DNA sequence: TGTGCCAGCAGCTTCATCACCGGGACAGGGGGCTATGGCTACACCTTC. V is TRBV7-6 and J is TRBJ1-2, with 11 nucleotides matching TRBD1. J lost 4 bases, V lost 3 bases, and 7 bases had no gene match. CDR1 is SGHVS and CDR2 is FNYEAQ in the germline V gene. CDR3 length: 16 amino acids. The full variable domain, its missing parts supplied by reference TRBV7-6 and TRBJ1-2, is GAGVSQSPRYKVTKRGQDVALRCDPISGHVSLYWYRQALGQGPEFLTYFNYEAQQDKSGLPNDRFSAERPEGSISTLTIQRTEQRDSAMYRCASSFITGTGGYGYTFGSGTRLTVV.